The 8 T cell receptor beta chains given below trace back to one sample, sequenced in a study of OX40 agonist ivuxolimab in advanced cancers. The library relied on the immunoSEQ multiplex PCR assay. In its TCRdb copy, this immuneACCESS table keeps in-frame sequences only and misses some clones. Where compared with another copy, unresolved V genes explain less than half of these, and the others have no known cause. For this sample the table gives 75,000 to 95,000 clones, of which approximately 86% were detected only once. The ten largest clones represent 2.5% to 3% of the sample. Source: CD4+ or CD8+ T cells sorted from blood, taken in a trial of the OX40 agonist ivuxolimab. These TCRs come from an adult with an advanced solid tumor such as melanoma, head and neck, liver or kidney cancer.

V and J are TRBV21-1 and TRBJ1-2; the table's D call, TRBD1, was not checked against the DNA. TRBV21-1 is a recognized pseudogene. This CDR3 has 18 amino acids. The CDR3 sequence is CASSKPYSNFGQGQSYTF. The CDR3 DNA sequence: TGTGCCAGCAGCAAACCCTACTCAAACTTCGGACAGGGACAGAGCTACACCTTC.

The V call is TRBV4-2, the J call TRBJ1-3; unclear D gene. V was cut by 5 bases and J by 2 bases, with 10 bases left in between. The CDR3 runs 14 residues. Germline CDR1 is LGHNA and CDR2 is YNFKEQ. The CDR3 loop reads CASSLGGPGNTIYF. CDR3 nucleotide sequence: TGTGCCAGCAGCTTGGGAGGGCCTGGAAACACCATATATTTT.

The chain joins TRBV6-1 to TRBJ2-1; 8 nucleotides align to TRBD2. Germline values: CDR1 MNHNS, CDR2 SASEGT. Losses at the gene ends were 4 bases for V and 9 bases for J; bases not matched to a gene: 8. CDR3 length: 14 residues. The CDR3 coding sequence is TGTGCCAGCAGTGTTGGGGGGGCGGGAGGTGAGCAGTTCTTC. The encoded protein is CASSVGGAGGEQFF.

CDR3 coding DNA: TGTGCCAGCATCGGTTGGCGAACTAATGAAAAACTGTTTTTT. Translating it yields CASIGWRTNEKLFF. The genes are TRBV2 and TRBJ1-4; D ambiguous. Per germline, CDR1 SNHLY and CDR2 FYNNEI. V lost 7 bases, J lost 1 base, and 10 bases lay in between. The CDR3 totals 14 residues.

The chain has TRBV5-5 and TRBJ1-3, with D possibly being TRBD1 (5 bases). The ends were cut back, 7 bases at V and 0 bases at J, with 8 bases in the middle. Germline V CDR1 and CDR2: SGHKS, YYEKEE (reference sequence). This CDR3 region has 13 residues. The CDR3 is CASGTYSGNTIYF. CDR3 in DNA: TGTGCCAGCGGGACCTACTCTGGAAACACCATATATTTT.

The J gene is TRBJ1-6, the V gene TRBV9; D perhaps matches TRBD1 (5 bases). Germline V CDR1 and CDR2: SGDLS, YYNGEE. The CDR3 contains 16 residues. V shed 4 bases and J shed 10 bases, with 21 bases lying between them. DNA for the CDR3: TGTGCCAGCAGCCAACACTCCAGGGTCCTAGACTCACCCCTCCACTTT. Residues: CASSQHSRVLDSPLHF.

This sequence joins TRBV4-1 and TRBJ2-5; perhaps TRBD1 as D (5 bases). Germline lookup yields CDR1 MGHRA and CDR2 YSYEKL. The CDR3 covers 17 residues. The germline V and J ends were trimmed by 0 bases and 4 bases, with 18 bases remaining between them. The CDR3 is CASSQDPSSQDLETQYF. The DNA for the CDR3 is TGCGCCAGCAGCCAAGATCCGTCATCACAGGACCTAGAGACCCAGTACTTC.

Points on this clone: One end of the junction fails to match germline, which may point to a read error. The chain recombines TRBV18 with TRBJ1-1; 8 positions match TRBD1. The CDR3 contains 13 residues. Germline CDR1 is KGHSH and CDR2 is LQKENI. CDR3 in amino acids: CASSSERGTGGRF. Written as DNA, the CDR3 is TGTGCCAGCTCATCAGAGAGGGGGACAGGTGGACGATTT. The entire variable domain, with the rest obtained from reference TRBV18 and TRBJ1-1, is as follows: NAGVMQNPRHLVRRRGQEARLRCSPMKGHSHVYWYRQLPEEGLKFMVYLQKENIIDESGMPKERFSAEFPKEGPSILRIQQVVRGDSAAYFCASSSERGTGGRFGQGTRLTVV.